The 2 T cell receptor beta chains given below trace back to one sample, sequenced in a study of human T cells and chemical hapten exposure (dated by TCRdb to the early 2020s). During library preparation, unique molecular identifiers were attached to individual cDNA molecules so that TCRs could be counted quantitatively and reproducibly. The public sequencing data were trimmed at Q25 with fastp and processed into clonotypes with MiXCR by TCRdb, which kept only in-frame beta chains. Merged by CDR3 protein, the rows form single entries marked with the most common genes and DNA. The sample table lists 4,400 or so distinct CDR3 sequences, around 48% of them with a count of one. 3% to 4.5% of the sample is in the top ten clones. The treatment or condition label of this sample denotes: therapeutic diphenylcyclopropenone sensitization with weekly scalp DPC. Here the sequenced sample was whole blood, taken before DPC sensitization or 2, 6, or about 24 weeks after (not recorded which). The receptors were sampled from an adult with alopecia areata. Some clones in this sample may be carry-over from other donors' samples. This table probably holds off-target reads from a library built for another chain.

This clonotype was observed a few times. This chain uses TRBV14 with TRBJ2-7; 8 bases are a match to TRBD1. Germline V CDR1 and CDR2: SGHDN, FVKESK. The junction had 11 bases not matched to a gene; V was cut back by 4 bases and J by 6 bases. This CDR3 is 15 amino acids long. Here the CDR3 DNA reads TGTGCCAGCAGCCTCGGACAGGGCAGGCGAGCCGAGCAGTACTTC. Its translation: CASSLGQGRRAEQYF.

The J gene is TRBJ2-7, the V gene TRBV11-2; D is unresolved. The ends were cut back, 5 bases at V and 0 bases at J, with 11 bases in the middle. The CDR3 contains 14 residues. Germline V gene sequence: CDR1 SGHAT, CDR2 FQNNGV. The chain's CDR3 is CASSLWTGSYEQYF. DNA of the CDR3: TGTGCCAGCAGCCTTTGGACCGGCTCCTACGAGCAGTACTTC.